The 25 T cell receptor beta chains listed next were all sequenced from one sample in a study of blood T cell repertoires in COVID-19. Sequencing used immunoSEQ multiplex PCR; TCRdb keeps in-frame clones, though not all of them. This sample yields more than 150,000 clones, of which roughly 89% are seen a single time; roughly 0.6% belongs to the top ten. What was sequenced was peripheral blood. These receptors came from a man in his forties or fifties with acute or convalescent COVID-19.

V is TRBV2 and J is TRBJ2-5; tentative D call: TRBD2 (6 bases). V shed 1 base and J shed 0 bases, with 9 bases lying between them. CDR3 length equals 15 residues. Germline values: CDR1 SNHLY, CDR2 FYNNEI. DNA for the CDR3: TGTGCCAGCAGTGAAGGTAGCGGCTACCAAGAGACCCAGTACTTC. Translated: CASSEGSGYQETQYF.

This clone was counted once. The rearrangement joins TRBV27 to TRBJ2-2, with a tentative D call TRBD2 (7 bases). In germline, CDR1 is MNHEY, CDR2 SMNVEV (reference sequence). Trimming left V 8 bases short and J 0 bases short, with 13 bases between. The CDR3 is 15 amino acids. The CDR3 nucleotides read TGTGCCAGCCATCGGGGGGCCACGAACACCGGGGAGCTGTTTTTT. Its translation: CASHRGATNTGELFF.

This clone was seen only once. The chain is built from TRBV28 and TRBJ1-6; D gene ambiguous. Germline CDR1 is MDHEN and CDR2 is SYDVKM. The V gene lost 0 bases and the J gene lost 17 bases, with 8 bases spanning the gap. This CDR3 has 11 residues. This chain's CDR3 is CASSLWQEVHF. CDR3 sequence (DNA): TGTGCCAGCAGTTTATGGCAAGAGGTCCACTTT.

The rearrangement links TRBV18 to TRBJ1-2; D gene uncertain. The V gene lost 1 base and the J gene lost 1 base, with 10 bases spanning the gap. Per the germline V gene, CDR1 is KGHSH and CDR2 is LQKENI. The CDR3 consists of 15 residues. The chain's CDR3 is CASSPRQIRNYGYTF. CDR3 DNA: TGTGCCAGCTCACCACGTCAGATACGTAACTATGGCTACACCTTC.

The chain recombines TRBV4-3 with TRBJ2-3; D not resolved. Trimming removed 4 bases from V and 0 bases from J, with 8 bases in between. There are 14 residues in the CDR3. Germline CDR1 reads LGHNA; CDR2 reads YSLEER. The DNA of the CDR3 is TGCGCCAGCAGCCTGACTTATAGCACAGATACGCAGTATTTT. This translates into CASSLTYSTDTQYF.

This clone appeared a single time. The V call is TRBV9, the J call TRBJ2-1, with 10 bases lining up with TRBD1. V dropped 0 bases and J dropped 9; count of bases not matched to a gene: 0. This CDR3 contains 13 residues. The V gene's germline CDR1 is SGDLS and CDR2 YYNGEE. The CDR3 nucleotides read TGTGCCAGCAGCGTAGGGACAGGGGGTGAGCAGTTCTTC. This translates into CASSVGTGGEQFF. The whole variable domain, remainder taken from reference TRBV9 and TRBJ2-1, is DSGVTQTPKHLITATGQRVTLRCSPRSGDLSVYWYQQSLDQGLQFLIQYYNGEERAKGNILERFSAQQFPDLHSELNLSSLELGDSALYFCASSVGTGGEQFFGPGTRLTVL.

This CDR3 reads CASSPPFLGSTGELFF. In nucleotides, the CDR3 is TGTGCCAGCAGCCCTCCCTTTCTGGGGAGCACCGGGGAGCTGTTTTTT. The V gene is TRBV7-9, the J gene TRBJ2-2; possibly TRBD2 for D (5 bases). Trimming shortened V by 5 bases and J by 4 bases, and 17 bases separated the two germline ends. The CDR3 sequence is 16 residues long. Germline-derived CDR1 and CDR2 are SEHNR and FQNEAQ (reference sequence).

This chain links TRBV2 with TRBJ1-6, with a tentative D call TRBD1 (5 bases). Germline V gene lookup returns CDR1 SNHLY and CDR2 FYNNEI. Between the trimmed V and J ends, which lost 1 base and 7 bases, there was a span of 14 bases. The CDR3 sequence is 16 residues long. The CDR3 sequence is CASSEEWGRGNSPLHF. As DNA, the CDR3 is TGTGCCAGCAGTGAAGAGTGGGGCCGAGGAAATTCACCCCTCCACTTT.

The V call is TRBV7-2, the J call TRBJ1-1; tentative D call: TRBD1 (6 bases). This CDR3 has 13 amino acids. Per the germline V gene, CDR1 is SGHTA and CDR2 is FQGNSA. V dropped 5 bases and J dropped 1 base, with 8 bases sitting between them. The CDR3 protein is CASSTDRNTEAFF. As DNA, the CDR3 is TGTGCCAGCAGCACGGACAGGAACACTGAAGCTTTCTTT.

CDR3 sequence: CASSADSGYGYTF. The CDR3 DNA sequence: TGTGCCAGCAGTGCCGACAGTGGCTATGGCTACACCTTC. The V gene is TRBV28, the J gene TRBJ1-2; D is possibly TRBD1 (5 bases). The CDR3 is 13 amino acids. Germline-derived CDR1 and CDR2 are MDHEN and SYDVKM. V shed 5 bases and J shed 4 bases, with 11 bases lying between them.

This clone appeared once. V gene TRBV4-1 combines with J gene TRBJ2-1; 12 positions agree with TRBD2. V shed 4 bases and J 0 bases; nucleotides not matched to a gene: 10. CDR3 length: 19 residues. Germline values: CDR1 MGHRA, CDR2 YSYEKL. CDR3 region: CASSPASGRALSSYNEQFF. CDR3 sequence (DNA): TGCGCCAGCAGCCCGGCTAGCGGGAGGGCCCTTAGCTCCTACAATGAGCAGTTCTTC.

Here the CDR3 DNA reads TGCAGCGCCCACTGGGGGGGAGTTCAAGAGACCCAGTACTTC. The encoded protein is CSAHWGGVQETQYF. J is TRBJ2-5 and V is TRBV29-1, with 7 bases that match TRBD2. V lost 7 bases to trimming and J lost 2 bases; unmatched junction nucleotides: 10. This CDR3 contains 14 residues. Germline CDR1 reads SQVTM; CDR2 reads ANQGSEA.

This clone was seen just once. The genes are TRBV28 and TRBJ1-6, with 8 bases lining up with TRBD1. Germline V CDR1 and CDR2: MDHEN, SYDVKM. V lost 6 bases, J lost 9 bases, and 7 bases stayed unmatched. There are 14 residues in the CDR3. The CDR3 sequence is CASRPGQEVSPLHF. In DNA form, the CDR3 reads TGTGCCAGCAGGCCGGGACAGGAAGTTTCACCCCTCCACTTT.

This clone was seen only once. The chain recombines TRBV15 with TRBJ2-7; TRBD2 matches 7 bases. The germline gives CDR1 LNHNV, CDR2 YYDKDF (reference sequence). V dropped 2 bases and J dropped 3; count of bases not matched to a gene: 10. CDR3 length: 16 amino acids. DNA of the CDR3: TGTGCCACCAGCAGATTGGGGAACCGGGACTACTACGAGCAGTACTTC. Protein: CATSRLGNRDYYEQYF. Full variable domain (missing parts from reference TRBV15 and TRBJ2-7): DAMVIQNPRYQVTQFGKPVTLSCSQTLNHNVMYWYQQKSSQAPKLLFHYYDKDFNNEADTPDNFQSRRPNTSFCFLDIRSPGLGDTAMYLCATSRLGNRDYYEQYFGPGTRLTVT.

This chain links TRBV6-1 with TRBJ1-2; D is unclear. V was pared by 2 bases and J by 5 bases, with 12 bases between. The CDR3 runs to 14 residues. Germline V lookup: CDR1 MNHNS, CDR2 SASEGT. CDR3 sequence: CASSELGGSYGYTF. CDR3 coding DNA: TGTGCCAGCAGTGAACTGGGAGGGTCATATGGCTACACCTTC.

This sequence joins TRBV4-1 and TRBJ1-5; D uncertain. Trimming removed 1 base from V and 8 bases from J, with 12 bases in between. The CDR3 totals 14 residues. CDR1 MGHRA and CDR2 YSYEKL come from the germline V gene. This CDR3 reads CASSQGSVLKPQHF. The DNA of the CDR3 is TGCGCCAGCAGCCAAGGCTCGGTTCTGAAGCCCCAGCATTTT.

The J gene is TRBJ1-1, the V gene TRBV5-1; the D gene is possibly TRBD1 (6 bases). Germline assignment: CDR1 SGHRS and CDR2 YFSETQ. The CDR3 extends over 13 amino acids. The V and J ends lost 3 bases and 5 bases respectively, with 11 bases between them. CDR3 in amino acids: CASSSTGWTEAFF. In DNA form, the CDR3 reads TGCGCCAGCAGCTCTACAGGGTGGACTGAAGCTTTCTTT. The entire variable domain, with the rest obtained from reference TRBV5-1 and TRBJ1-1, is as follows: KAGVTQTPRYLIKTRGQQVTLSCSPISGHRSVSWYQQTPGQGLQFLFEYFSETQRNKGNFPGRFSGRQFSNSRSEMNVSTLELGDSALYLCASSSTGWTEAFFGQGTRLTVV.

The genes are TRBV24-1 and TRBJ2-7; no clear D gene. V lost 3 bases and J lost 6, with 11 bases in between. This CDR3 spans 13 amino acids. Germline CDR1 reads KGHDR; CDR2 reads SFDVKD. The CDR3 nucleotides read TGTGCCACCAGTGATCATCGGGTTGGCGAGCAGTACTTC. It codes for CATSDHRVGEQYF.

The chain uses TRBV20-1 and TRBJ2-7; tentative D call: TRBD1 (6 bases). V lost 4 bases, J lost 11 bases, and 15 bases lay in between. Germline loops: CDR1 DFQATT, CDR2 SNEGSKA (reference sequence). The CDR3 runs to 11 residues. The CDR3 bases are TGCAGTGCTACACCCGGACAGTATGAGTACTTC. Translation gives CSATPGQYEYF.

J is TRBJ2-1 and V is TRBV6-5; 10 bases align to TRBD2. Germline CDR1 is MNHEY and CDR2 is SVGAGI. Trimming removed 6 bases from V and 8 bases from J; junction bases left unmatched: 7. CDR3 size: 14 residues. This chain's CDR3 is CASSRSGGAYEQFF. In DNA, the CDR3 is TGTGCCAGCAGCAGGAGCGGGGGGGCCTATGAGCAGTTCTTC.

The genes are TRBV4-1 and TRBJ2-7, with D unclear. Looked up from germline, CDR1 is MGHRA and CDR2 is YSYEKL. CDR3 length: 13 residues. Deletions cut 3 bases from V and 2 bases from J, with 8 bases between. CDR3 region: CASSHDSPYEQYF. CDR3 sequence (DNA): TGCGCCAGCAGCCACGACTCGCCCTACGAGCAGTACTTC.

The gene calls are TRBV19 and TRBJ1-2; D not certain. Trimming removed 5 bases at V and 2 bases at J, with 12 bases between. Germline CDR1 is LNHDA and CDR2 is SQIVND (reference sequence). The CDR3 spans 14 residues. The CDR3 sequence: CASSPAGHNYGYTF. DNA for the CDR3: TGTGCCAGTAGTCCAGCGGGCCACAACTATGGCTACACCTTC.

The chain combines TRBV5-1 with TRBJ2-1; TRBD2 matches at 8 bases. CDR3 size: 15 residues. After removal of 7 bases from V and 0 bases from J, the junction contained 6 bases not matched to a gene. The germline CDR1 and CDR2 sequences are SGHRS and YFSETQ. The CDR3 DNA follows: TGCGCCAGCCATAGCGGGACTAGCTCCTACAATGAGCAGTTCTTC. Its translation is CASHSGTSSYNEQFF.

The chain uses TRBV27 and TRBJ1-4; 8 bases fit TRBD1. The CDR3 consists of 17 residues. Germline loops: CDR1 MNHEY, CDR2 SMNVEV (reference sequence). After removal of 7 bases from V and 0 bases from J, the junction contained 10 bases not matched to a gene. This chain's CDR3 is CASKLTGATSTNEKLFF. CDR3 coding DNA: TGTGCCAGCAAGTTGACAGGGGCGACTTCAACTAATGAAAAACTGTTTTTT. Looking up the rest from reference TRBV27 and TRBJ1-4 gives the full variable domain: EAQVTQNPRYLITVTGKKLTVTCSQNMNHEYMSWYRQDPGLGLRQIYYSMNVEVTDKGDVPEGYKVSRKEKRNFPLILESPSPNQTSLYFCASKLTGATSTNEKLFFGSGTQLSVL.

The rearrangement links TRBV6-5 to TRBJ1-2; D is uncertain. This CDR3 contains 14 residues. The V gene's germline CDR1 is MNHEY and CDR2 SVGAGI. V dropped 7 bases and J dropped 3 bases, with 15 bases sitting between them. Here the CDR3 DNA reads TGTGCCAGCACCCCGATTCCTCAGGACTATGGCTACACCTTC. This translates into CASTPIPQDYGYTF.